One T cell receptor (beta chain) is described in this entry. This sample is drawn from a study of blood T cell repertoires in COVID-19. This table comes from immunoSEQ multiplex PCR, and its TCRdb copy is limited to in-frame clones, with some not included. The sample lists over 150,000 clones, approximately 80% occurring once. Unmatched junction bases numbered 8, after V lost 5 bases and J lost 7 bases. Per germline, CDR1 SGHVS and CDR2 FNYEAQ. The length of the CDR3 is 15 residues. V is TRBV7-6 and J is TRBJ2-1; 10 positions agree with TRBD2. The sequence came from a man in his sixties with acute or convalescent COVID-19. Sequencing was performed on peripheral blood. In nucleotides, the CDR3 is TGTGCCAGCAGCCCCCTTCCAGCGGGGGGGAATGAGCAGTTCTTC. Protein product: CASSPLPAGGNEQFF.